This T cell receptor (beta chain) was retrieved from a study of type 1 regulatory T cells. Across the study: An in vitro protocol generated T-allo10, a Tr1-enriched, alloantigen-specific CD4 T cell product. Study results and caveats: Compared with non-Tr1 cells, Tr1 cells showed a narrower TCR repertoire.

The CDR3 covers 13 residues. The germline V and J ends were trimmed by 5 bases and 2 bases, with 9 bases remaining between them. CDR1 SGHTA and CDR2 FQGTGA come from the germline V gene. One entry per CDR3 protein, called by TCRdb with MiXCR from the reads. The sample carries about 62,000 distinct CDR3 sequences, approximately 67% recorded once. On this clonotype itself: Its antigen is as yet unknown.

The clonotype comes from a human donor in good health. Sequenced sample: cultured non-Tr1 T cells, either the whole culture or a sorted T cell fraction (not recorded which). The gene calls are TRBV7-3 and TRBJ2-5; D perhaps matches TRBD1 (5 bases). The CDR3 bases are TGTGCCAGCAGCCAAGGGGTTCAAGAGACCCAGTACTTC. Amino acids: CASSQGVQETQYF.